One and the same sample provided the 29 T cell receptor beta chains below, sequenced in a study of blood T cell repertoires in COVID-19. Sequencing was performed with immunoSEQ multiplex PCR; in TCRdb, only in-frame clones are kept and a portion is missing. The data hold tens of thousands of clones, with approximately 91% observed a single time. Sequencing used peripheral blood. The receptors shown here come from a woman between 55 and 75 years old with active COVID-19.

V and J are TRBV27 and TRBJ2-5; D might be TRBD2 (6 bases). Trimming stripped 4 bases from V and 4 bases from J, with 10 bases between. The CDR3 totals 13 residues. Germline-derived CDR1 and CDR2 are MNHEY and SMNVEV (reference sequence). The CDR3 reads CASSSGRRETQYF. DNA for the CDR3: TGTGCCAGCAGTTCGGGGAGGCGAGAGACCCAGTACTTC.

This chain joins TRBV6-6 and TRBJ1-2; tentative D call: TRBD1 (6 bases). The CDR3 length is 14 residues. With 7 bases removed from V and 4 bases from J, the gap between germline ends came to 16 bases. Germline V lookup: CDR1 MNHNY, CDR2 SVGAGI (reference sequence). CDR3 in DNA: TGTGCCAGCACCTTAGGGACAAGAGCCTATGGCTACACCTTC. This translates into CASTLGTRAYGYTF.

The V and J genes are TRBV5-1 and TRBJ2-3; 8 bases are a match to TRBD1. V was pared by 4 bases and J by 3 bases, with 10 bases of the junction left unmatched. Germline V lookup: CDR1 SGHRS, CDR2 YFSETQ. The CDR3 has 16 residues. The CDR3 sequence is CASSDRRTGLTDTQYF. The CDR3 DNA reads TGCGCCAGCAGCGACCGAAGGACAGGGTTGACAGATACGCAGTATTTT.

The chain couples TRBV30 to TRBJ1-6; possible D gene TRBD1, 6 bases. The germline V gene encodes CDR1 GTSNPN and CDR2 SVGIG (reference sequence). The V end was cut by 4 bases, the J end by 1 base, with 8 bases between. This CDR3 is built from 14 residues. The chain's CDR3 is CAWTDRSYNSPLHF. The CDR3 nucleotides read TGTGCCTGGACGGACAGATCCTATAATTCACCCCTCCACTTT.

This clone was recorded once. The gene calls are TRBV3-1 (or the pseudogene TRBV3-2) and TRBJ2-1, with 10 bases fitting TRBD2. The CDR3 consists of 15 residues. Trimming removed 3 bases from V and 8 bases from J; junction bases left unmatched: 7. CDR1 is LGHDT and CDR2 is YNNKEL in the germline V gene (reference sequence). The CDR3 nucleotides are TGTGCCAGCAGCCAGGCCGGGACTAGCGTGTATGAGCAGTTCTTC. As protein: CASSQAGTSVYEQFF.

The genes are TRBV6-6 and TRBJ2-5; no clear D gene. V shed 6 bases and J shed 5 bases, with 13 bases lying between them. Germline loops: CDR1 MNHNY, CDR2 SVGAGI (reference sequence). This CDR3 contains 13 residues. CDR3 loop: CASRLSGWETQYF. As DNA, the CDR3 is TGTGCCAGCAGGCTTAGTGGTTGGGAGACCCAGTACTTC.

V and J are TRBV10-1 and TRBJ2-7; weak D call: TRBD1 (6 bases). The V gene lost 7 bases and the J gene lost 2 bases, with 21 bases spanning the gap. The CDR3 contains 16 residues. Germline loops: CDR1 WNHNN, CDR2 SYGVQD (reference sequence). The CDR3 region is CASTGHTLEYTYEQYF. As DNA, the CDR3 is TGCGCCAGCACGGGACACACCCTAGAGTACACCTACGAGCAGTACTTC.

V is TRBV10-2 and J is TRBJ1-5, with D unclear. The CDR3 is 14 amino acids. V shed 0 bases and J shed 7 bases, with 10 bases lying between them. Per the germline V gene, CDR1 is WSHSY and CDR2 is SAAADI. CDR3 in DNA: TGCGCCAGCAGTGAGTCGAACAATAAACAGCCCCAGCATTTT. Amino acid sequence: CASSESNNKQPQHF.

V usage is TRBV5-1 and J usage is TRBJ2-5; D may be TRBD2 (6 bases). This CDR3 region has 15 residues. Trimming cost V 5 bases and J 4 bases, with 18 bases left between them. CDR1 SGHRS and CDR2 YFSETQ come from the germline V gene. DNA for the CDR3: TGCGCCAGCAGTAAGGACTCCTTCGGGGGAGAGACCCAGTACTTC. Protein: CASSKDSFGGETQYF.

The chain has TRBV10-2 and TRBJ1-3; weak D call: TRBD1 (5 bases). CDR1 is WSHSY, CDR2 SAAADI, per germline. V was pared by 3 bases and J by 1 base, with 13 bases between. The CDR3 covers 16 residues. CDR3 DNA: TGCGCCAGCAGTGACTGGGGCACAGGATCTGGAAACACCATATATTTT. This gives the protein CASSDWGTGSGNTIYF.

The chain recombines TRBV25-1 with TRBJ1-5; D uncertain. Germline CDR1 reads MGHDK; CDR2 reads SYGVNS. V was clipped by 3 bases and J by 0 bases, with 6 bases between them. CDR3 size: 14 residues. CDR3: CASSDPGSNQPQHF. In DNA, the CDR3 is TGTGCCAGCAGTGACCCCGGTAGCAATCAGCCCCAGCATTTT. Supplemented by reference TRBV25-1 and TRBJ1-5, the full variable domain reads EADIYQTPRYLVIGTGKKITLECSQTMGHDKMYWYQQDPGMELHLIHYSYGVNSTEKGDLSSESTVSRIRTEHFPLTLESARPSHTSQYLCASSDPGSNQPQHFGDGTRLSIL.

This clone was seen a few times. Within the sample, other DNA sequences also encode this same CDR3. This chain links TRBV19 with TRBJ1-5; tentatively, D is TRBD1 (5 bases). Germline V gene data show CDR1 as LNHDA and CDR2 as SQIVND (reference sequence). The germline V and J ends were trimmed by 1 base and 6 bases, with 13 bases remaining between them. The CDR3 runs to 15 residues. CDR3 coding DNA: TGTGCCAGTAGTATAGGGCCGGGGGGGAGTCAGCCCCAGCATTTT. Encoded protein: CASSIGPGGSQPQHF.

CDR3 sequence reads: CASSEVTRHTIYF. DNA for the CDR3: TGTGCCAGCAGTGAAGTTACGCGGCACACCATATATTTT. V usage is TRBV6-1 and J usage is TRBJ1-3; D gene uncertain. V lost 1 base, J lost 8 bases, and 9 bases lay in between. Germline V gene sequence: CDR1 MNHNS, CDR2 SASEGT. CDR3 length: 13 residues.

This clone occurred a few times. The V call is TRBV9, the J call TRBJ1-2; TRBD1 is a possible D gene (6 bases). The germline CDR1 and CDR2 sequences are SGDLS and YYNGEE. This CDR3 has 13 residues. V was trimmed by 0 bases and J by 3 bases, leaving 6 bases between them. The CDR3 bases are TGTGCCAGCAGCGTAGGGACAGACTATGGCTACACCTTC. This sequence encodes CASSVGTDYGYTF.

The J gene is TRBJ1-2, the V gene TRBV25-1; D ambiguous. In germline, CDR1 is MGHDK, CDR2 SYGVNS. The V gene lost 2 bases and the J gene lost 3 bases, with 4 bases spanning the gap. The CDR3 spans 12 residues. The CDR3 loop is CASSEVDYGYTF. CDR3 DNA sequence: TGTGCCAGCAGTGAAGTAGACTATGGCTACACCTTC.

The V call is TRBV24-1, the J call TRBJ2-2, with D perhaps TRBD2 (6 bases). Germline CDR1 KGHDR, CDR2 SFDVKD. CDR3 length: 16 residues. V lost 5 bases and J 3 bases, leaving 15 bases between the germline ends. The CDR3, as DNA: TGTGCCACCAGTGGGGGGAGGAGGGTAGACACCGGGGAGCTGTTTTTT. Amino acids: CATSGGRRVDTGELFF.

This chain connects TRBV9 to TRBJ2-2, with 8 bases aligning to TRBD2. The CDR3 totals 15 residues. Losses at the gene ends were 4 bases for V and 4 bases for J; bases not matched to a gene: 6. CDR1 is SGDLS and CDR2 is YYNGEE in the germline V gene. The CDR3 DNA sequence: TGTGCCAGCAGCCTACCGGGGGGGACCACCGGGGAGCTGTTTTTT. Translation: CASSLPGGTTGELFF. The full variable domain, completed using reference TRBV9 and TRBJ2-2, is DSGVTQTPKHLITATGQRVTLRCSPRSGDLSVYWYQQSLDQGLQFLIQYYNGEERAKGNILERFSAQQFPDLHSELNLSSLELGDSALYFCASSLPGGTTGELFFGEGSRLTVL.

This chain connects TRBV5-5 to TRBJ1-4; D unclear. CDR1 SGHKS and CDR2 YYEKEE come from the germline V gene (reference sequence). The length of the CDR3 is 14 residues. The V and J ends lost 4 bases and 0 bases respectively, with 7 bases between them. The CDR3 reads CASSLEATNEKLFF. The CDR3 DNA sequence: TGTGCCAGCAGCCTAGAAGCAACTAATGAAAAACTGTTTTTT.

This chain joins TRBV6-2 or TRBV6-3 and TRBJ2-3, with 10 bases identical to TRBD2. The germline V gene has CDR1 MNHEY and CDR2 SVGEGT. The CDR3 totals 17 residues. With V trimmed by 2 bases and J by 4 bases, 9 bases remained unmatched. CDR3 sequence (DNA): TGTGCCAGCAGTTACCAGCGGGGGGGCCGGGGACCAGATACGCAGTATTTT. It specifies CASSYQRGGRGPDTQYF.

The genes are TRBV23-1 and TRBJ1-2; D might be TRBD1 (5 bases). TRBV23-1 is assigned to the ORF class and has an uncertain function. The CDR3 is 17 residues long. V shed 2 bases and J shed 0 bases, with 16 bases lying between them. CDR3 nucleotide sequence: TGCGCCAGCAGTCAAAGCCCCCTCGACAGTTCTAACTATGGCTACACCTTC. As protein: CASSQSPLDSSNYGYTF.

V and J are TRBV6-4 and TRBJ2-1, with 12 bases matching TRBD2. The length of the CDR3 is 16 residues. After removal of 6 bases from V and 5 bases from J, the junction contained 8 bases not matched to a gene. Germline V gene data show CDR1 as MRHNA and CDR2 as SNTAGT. The DNA for the CDR3 is TGTGCCAGCAGGGAGACTAGCGGGGGCCCAAACAATGAGCAGTTCTTC. Residues: CASRETSGGPNNEQFF.

This clone was seen just once. The CDR3 is CASSTNPGGSGYTF. The CDR3 bases are TGTGCCAGCAGTACCAATCCAGGGGGCTCTGGCTACACCTTC. This chain joins TRBV27 and TRBJ1-2; TRBD1 matches 8 bases. The CDR3 totals 14 residues. Germline V lookup: CDR1 MNHEY, CDR2 SMNVEV (reference sequence). V gave up 5 bases and J gave up 7 bases; unmatched junction bases: 9.

The V gene is TRBV19, the J gene TRBJ2-7, with a weak D call TRBD2 (5 bases). The CDR3 has 15 residues. V was pared by 4 bases and J by 3 bases, with 16 bases between. In germline, CDR1 is LNHDA, CDR2 SQIVND (reference sequence). The CDR3 spells CASSTPRRANYEQYF. For the CDR3, the DNA is TGTGCCAGTAGTACTCCGCGGCGGGCCAACTACGAGCAGTACTTC.

The V call is TRBV5-1, the J call TRBJ2-5, with 12 bases matching TRBD2. V was pared by 4 bases and J by 2 bases, with 9 bases of the junction left unmatched. CDR3 length: 17 amino acids. The germline gives CDR1 SGHRS, CDR2 YFSETQ. DNA for the CDR3: TGCGCCAGCAGCGGACGAACTAGCGGGGGGCCTCAAGAGACCCAGTACTTC. It is translated as CASSGRTSGGPQETQYF.

The rearrangement joins TRBV12-5 to TRBJ2-4, with 11 bases identical to TRBD2. CDR1 and CDR2 from the germline V gene are LGHNT and FRNRAP. Trimming at V came to 5 bases and at J to 8 bases, leaving 5 bases not matched to a gene. This CDR3 spans 14 amino acids. CDR3 protein: CASGHSGGAHIQYF. CDR3 DNA: TGTGCTAGTGGTCATAGCGGGGGGGCACACATTCAGTACTTC. Supplemented by reference TRBV12-5 and TRBJ2-4, the full variable domain reads DARVTQTPRHKVTEMGQEVTMRCQPILGHNTVFWYRQTMMQGLELLAYFRNRAPLDDSGMPKDRFSAEMPDATLATLKIQPSEPRDSAVYFCASGHSGGAHIQYFGAGTRLSVL.

This rearrangement joins TRBV7-2 to TRBJ2-2; maybe TRBD1 (5 bases). Trimming cost V 5 bases and J 5 bases, with 9 bases left between them. The CDR3 runs 13 residues. The germline gives CDR1 SGHTA, CDR2 FQGNSA. In DNA, the CDR3 is TGTGCCAGCAGCACCAGGGAAACCGGGGAGCTGTTTTTT. Translated: CASSTRETGELFF. Variable domain in full (rest from reference TRBV7-2 and TRBJ2-2): GAGVSQSPSNKVTEKGKDVELRCDPISGHTALYWYRQSLGQGLEFLIYFQGNSAPDKSGLPSDRFSAERTGGSVSTLTIQRTQQEDSAVYLCASSTRETGELFFGEGSRLTVL.

CDR3 region: CASSFPTRGGSSYNEQFF. Written as DNA, the CDR3 is TGTGCCAGCAGCTTTCCCACTCGCGGGGGGAGCTCCTACAATGAGCAGTTCTTC. This chain uses TRBV7-9 with TRBJ2-1; 8 nucleotides match TRBD2. This CDR3 comprises 18 residues. V lost 3 bases, J lost 0 bases, and 10 bases stayed unmatched. The germline V gene encodes CDR1 SEHNR and CDR2 FQNEAQ (reference sequence).

The chain joins TRBV30 to TRBJ2-5, with 12 bases identical to TRBD2. The CDR3 contains 15 residues. Germline V gene sequence: CDR1 GTSNPN, CDR2 SVGIG (reference sequence). Germline trimming cut 2 bases from V and 4 bases from J; bases unmatched to any gene: 5. The CDR3 spells CAWSRGLAGIETQYF. CDR3 bases: TGTGCCTGGAGTAGAGGACTAGCGGGGATAGAGACCCAGTACTTC.

The sample holds one count of this clone. The chain uses TRBV6-2 or TRBV6-3 and TRBJ1-4, with a tentative D call TRBD1 (6 bases). This CDR3 region has 15 residues. In germline, CDR1 is MNHEY, CDR2 SVGEGT. V lost 4 bases and J lost 8, with 17 bases in between. The CDR3 DNA sequence: TGTGCCAGCAGTTCACAGGGCCTTACTGGAGAAAAACTGTTTTTT. Translating it yields CASSSQGLTGEKLFF.